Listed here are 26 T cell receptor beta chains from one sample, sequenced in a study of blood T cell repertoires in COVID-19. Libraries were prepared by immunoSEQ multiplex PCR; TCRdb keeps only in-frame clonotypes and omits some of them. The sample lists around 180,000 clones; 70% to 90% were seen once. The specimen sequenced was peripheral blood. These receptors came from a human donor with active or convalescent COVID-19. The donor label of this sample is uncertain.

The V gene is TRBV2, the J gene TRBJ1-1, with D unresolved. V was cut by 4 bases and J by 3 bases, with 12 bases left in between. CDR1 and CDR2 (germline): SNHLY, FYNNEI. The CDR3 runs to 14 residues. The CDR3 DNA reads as TGTGCCAGCAGTGCCGTGCGGGGTTACACTGAAGCTTTCTTT. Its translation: CASSAVRGYTEAFF.

The chain's CDR3 is CSVGDRVSQPQHF. The DNA of the CDR3 is TGCAGCGTGGGGGACAGGGTTAGTCAGCCCCAGCATTTT. The chain recombines TRBV29-1 with TRBJ1-5, with 9 bases that match TRBD1. With 6 bases clipped from V and 6 bases from J, the junction kept 6 bases outside the gene matches. Germline CDR1 reads SQVTM; CDR2 reads ANQGSEA. This CDR3 contains 13 residues.

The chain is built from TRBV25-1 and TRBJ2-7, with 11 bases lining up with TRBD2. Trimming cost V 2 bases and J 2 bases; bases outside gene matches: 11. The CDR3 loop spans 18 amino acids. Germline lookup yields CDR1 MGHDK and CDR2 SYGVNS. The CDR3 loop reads CASSEIPSSGRKTYEQYF. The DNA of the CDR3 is TGTGCCAGCAGTGAAATTCCGTCTAGCGGGAGGAAGACCTACGAGCAGTACTTC.

CDR3 region: CSVVDRDWSEAFF. CDR3 nucleotides: TGCAGCGTTGTTGACAGGGATTGGTCTGAAGCTTTCTTT. This rearrangement joins TRBV29-1 to TRBJ1-1; 7 positions match TRBD1. CDR1 and CDR2 from the germline V gene are SQVTM and ANQGSEA. Germline trimming cut 4 bases from V and 6 bases from J; bases unmatched to any gene: 8. The CDR3 is 13 residues long. The full variable domain, with the rest looked up from reference TRBV29-1 and TRBJ1-1, is SAVISQKPSRDICQRGTSLTIQCQVDSQVTMMFWYRQQPGQSLTLIATANQGSEATYESGFVIDKFPISRPNLTFSTLTVSNMSPEDSSIYLCSVVDRDWSEAFFGQGTRLTVV.

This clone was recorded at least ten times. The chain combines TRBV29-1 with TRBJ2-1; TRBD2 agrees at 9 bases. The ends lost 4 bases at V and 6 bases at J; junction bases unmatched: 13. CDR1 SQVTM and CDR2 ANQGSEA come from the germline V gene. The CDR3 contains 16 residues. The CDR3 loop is CSVGQSTGLALNEQFF. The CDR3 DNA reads TGCAGCGTTGGACAGTCCACGGGACTAGCCCTCAATGAGCAGTTCTTC.

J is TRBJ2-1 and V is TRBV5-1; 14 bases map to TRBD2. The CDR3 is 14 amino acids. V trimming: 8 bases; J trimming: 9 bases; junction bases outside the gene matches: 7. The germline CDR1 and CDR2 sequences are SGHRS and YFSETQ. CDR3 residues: CASSGTSGGGEQFF. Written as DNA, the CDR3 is TGCGCCAGTTCCGGGACTAGCGGGGGTGGTGAGCAGTTCTTC.

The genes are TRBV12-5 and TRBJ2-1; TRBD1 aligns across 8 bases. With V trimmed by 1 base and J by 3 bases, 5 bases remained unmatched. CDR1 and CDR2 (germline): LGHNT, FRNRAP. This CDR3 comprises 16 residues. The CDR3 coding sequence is TGTGCTAGTGGTTTGGGAGGACAGGGACACTACAATGAGCAGTTCTTC. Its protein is CASGLGGQGHYNEQFF.

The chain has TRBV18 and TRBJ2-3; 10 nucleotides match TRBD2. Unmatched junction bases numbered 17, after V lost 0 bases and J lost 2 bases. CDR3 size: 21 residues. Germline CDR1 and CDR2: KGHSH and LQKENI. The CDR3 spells CASSPPSPAGGLAPDTDTQYF. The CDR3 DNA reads TGTGCCAGCTCACCACCGTCTCCAGCGGGAGGGCTCGCACCGGACACAGATACGCAGTATTTT.

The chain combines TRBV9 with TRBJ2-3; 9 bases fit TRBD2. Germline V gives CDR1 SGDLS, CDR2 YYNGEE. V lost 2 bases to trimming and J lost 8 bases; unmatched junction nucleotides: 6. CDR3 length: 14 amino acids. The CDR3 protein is CASSVGISGGTQYF. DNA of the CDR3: TGTGCCAGCAGCGTTGGGATTAGCGGGGGTACGCAGTATTTT.

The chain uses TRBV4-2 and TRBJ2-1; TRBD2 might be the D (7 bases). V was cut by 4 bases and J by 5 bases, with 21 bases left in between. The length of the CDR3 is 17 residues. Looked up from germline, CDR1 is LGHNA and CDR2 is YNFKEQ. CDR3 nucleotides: TGTGCCAGCAGCCGACTCTCTGTGGGGGGGCCCCACAATGAGCAGTTCTTC. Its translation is CASSRLSVGGPHNEQFF.

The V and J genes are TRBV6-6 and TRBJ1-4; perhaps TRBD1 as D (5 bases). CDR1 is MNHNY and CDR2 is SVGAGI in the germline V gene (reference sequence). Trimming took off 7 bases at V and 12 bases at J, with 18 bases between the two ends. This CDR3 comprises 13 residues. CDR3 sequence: CASNSWGGLELFF. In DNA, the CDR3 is TGTGCCAGCAATTCCTGGGGGGGTTTGGAACTGTTTTTT.

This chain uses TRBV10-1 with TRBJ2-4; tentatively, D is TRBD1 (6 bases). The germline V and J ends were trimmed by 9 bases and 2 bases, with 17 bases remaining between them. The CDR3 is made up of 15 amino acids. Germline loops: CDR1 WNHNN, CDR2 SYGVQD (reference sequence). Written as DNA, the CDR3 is TGCGCCAGTAAGCCAAGGGGGAAGTCCAAAAACATTCAGTACTTC. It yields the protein CASKPRGKSKNIQYF.

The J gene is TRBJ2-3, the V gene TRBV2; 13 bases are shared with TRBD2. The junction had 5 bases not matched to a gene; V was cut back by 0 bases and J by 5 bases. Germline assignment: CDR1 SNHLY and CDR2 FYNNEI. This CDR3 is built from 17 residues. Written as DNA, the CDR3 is TGTGCCAGCAGTGAAGCCCAGACTAGCGGGAGGTTAGATACGCAGTATTTT. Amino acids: CASSEAQTSGRLDTQYF.

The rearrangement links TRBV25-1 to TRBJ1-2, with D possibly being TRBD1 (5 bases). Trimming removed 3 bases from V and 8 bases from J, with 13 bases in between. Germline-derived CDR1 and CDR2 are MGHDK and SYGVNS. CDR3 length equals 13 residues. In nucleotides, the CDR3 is TGTGCCAGCAGTGAGATGGGGACTCGGGGCTACACCTTC. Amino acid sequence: CASSEMGTRGYTF.

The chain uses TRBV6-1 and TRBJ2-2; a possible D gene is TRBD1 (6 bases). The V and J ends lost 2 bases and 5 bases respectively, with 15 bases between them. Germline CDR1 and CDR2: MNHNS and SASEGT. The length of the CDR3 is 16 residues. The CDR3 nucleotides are TGTGCCAGCAGTGAAACCCCGGGAACAGGGACCGGGGAGCTGTTTTTT. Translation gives CASSETPGTGTGELFF.

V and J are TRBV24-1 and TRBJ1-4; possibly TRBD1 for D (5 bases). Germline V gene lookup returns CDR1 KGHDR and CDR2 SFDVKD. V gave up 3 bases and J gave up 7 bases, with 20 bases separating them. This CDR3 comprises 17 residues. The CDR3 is CATSDPRAMGGGEKLFF. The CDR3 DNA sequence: TGTGCCACCAGTGATCCGAGGGCCATGGGGGGAGGTGAAAAACTGTTTTTT.

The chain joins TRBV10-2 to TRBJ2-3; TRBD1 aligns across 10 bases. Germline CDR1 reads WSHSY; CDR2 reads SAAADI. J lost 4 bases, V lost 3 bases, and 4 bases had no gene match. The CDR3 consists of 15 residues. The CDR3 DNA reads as TGCGCCAGCAGTGATTTCGGACAGGGGGCAGATACGCAGTATTTT. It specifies CASSDFGQGADTQYF.

CDR3 protein: CASSPKQGYWETQYF. The DNA of the CDR3 is TGCGCCAGCAGCCCAAAACAGGGGTATTGGGAGACCCAGTACTTC. The chain uses TRBV4-3 and TRBJ2-5, with 7 bases lining up with TRBD1. This CDR3 has 15 residues. Unmatched junction bases numbered 10, after V lost 4 bases and J lost 5 bases. The germline gives CDR1 LGHNA, CDR2 YSLEER.

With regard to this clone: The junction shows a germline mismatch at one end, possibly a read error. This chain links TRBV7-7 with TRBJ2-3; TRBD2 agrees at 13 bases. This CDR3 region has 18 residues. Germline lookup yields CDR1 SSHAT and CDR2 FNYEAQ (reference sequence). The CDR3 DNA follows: TGTGCTAGCAGCCCCGGGACTAGCGGGAAGGGTGGTGCAGATACGCAGTATTTT. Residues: CASSPGTSGKGGADTQYF.

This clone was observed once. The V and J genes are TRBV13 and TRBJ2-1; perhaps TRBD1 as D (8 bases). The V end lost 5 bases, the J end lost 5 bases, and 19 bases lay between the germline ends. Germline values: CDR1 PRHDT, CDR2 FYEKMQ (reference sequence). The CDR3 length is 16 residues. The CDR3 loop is CASSSKYRGGHNEQFF. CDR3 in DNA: TGTGCCAGCAGCAGCAAATACAGGGGGGGCCACAATGAGCAGTTCTTC.

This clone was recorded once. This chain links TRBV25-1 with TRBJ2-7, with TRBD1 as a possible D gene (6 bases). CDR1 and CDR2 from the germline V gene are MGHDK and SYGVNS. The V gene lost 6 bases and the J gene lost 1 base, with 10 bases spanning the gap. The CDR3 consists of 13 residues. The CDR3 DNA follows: TGTGCCAGCAGAGACAGGACGTCCTACGAGCAGTACTTC. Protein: CASRDRTSYEQYF.

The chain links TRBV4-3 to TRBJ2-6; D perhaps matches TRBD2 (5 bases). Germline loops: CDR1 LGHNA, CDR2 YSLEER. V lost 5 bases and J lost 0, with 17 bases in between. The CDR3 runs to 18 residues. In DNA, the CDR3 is TGCGCCAGCAGCTTGCGCGGGTATCCCGTCTCTGGGGCCAACGTCCTGACTTTC. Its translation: CASSLRGYPVSGANVLTF.

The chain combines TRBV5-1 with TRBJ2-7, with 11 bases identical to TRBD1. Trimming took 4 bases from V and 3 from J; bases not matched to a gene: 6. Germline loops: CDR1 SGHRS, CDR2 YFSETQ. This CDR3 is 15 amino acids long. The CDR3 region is CASSHGTGGRYEQYF. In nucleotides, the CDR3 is TGCGCCAGCAGCCACGGGACAGGGGGACGCTACGAGCAGTACTTC.

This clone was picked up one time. CDR3 loop: CATKSGDSQNQPQHF. As DNA, the CDR3 is TGTGCCACGAAATCGGGGGACAGCCAGAATCAGCCCCAGCATTTT. V usage is TRBV2 and J usage is TRBJ1-5, with 7 bases matching TRBD1. This CDR3 is built from 15 residues. J gave up 4 bases and V 10 bases, and 13 bases lay outside the gene matches. The germline V gene encodes CDR1 SNHLY and CDR2 FYNNEI.

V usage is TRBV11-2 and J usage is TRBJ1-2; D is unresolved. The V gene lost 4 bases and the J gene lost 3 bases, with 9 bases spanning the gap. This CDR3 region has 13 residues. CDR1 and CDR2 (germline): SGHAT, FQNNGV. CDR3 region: CASSSLPHYGYTF. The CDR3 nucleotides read TGTGCCAGCAGCTCCCTTCCCCACTATGGCTACACCTTC.

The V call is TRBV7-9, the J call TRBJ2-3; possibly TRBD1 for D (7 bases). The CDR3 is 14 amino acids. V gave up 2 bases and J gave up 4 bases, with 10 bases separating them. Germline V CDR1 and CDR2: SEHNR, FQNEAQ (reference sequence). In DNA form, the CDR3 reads TGTGCCAGCAGCTTATCCAGGGGGGCAGATACGCAGTATTTT. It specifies CASSLSRGADTQYF.